The clone carrying this T cell receptor (beta chain) has only a few counts. The target antigen is unknown. Use of 60 Vbeta and 13 Jbeta primers characterized the PCR. The assay was immunoSEQ multiplex PCR, and TCRdb's table has in-frame clones only and misses some. The table lists about 130,000 clones, about 81% of them singletons. The sample belongs to a study of cytomegalovirus exposure and HLA in healthy donors. The study, taken as a whole, reports: In a later analysis, a genetic analysis reported fewer productive-TCR N-insertions in an Asian-associated ancestry cluster than the cohort average.

Nominally healthy donors were sampled, though unrecorded immune exposures were likely. The source of this sequence is a woman in her 30s in good health and CMV-seronegative. Sequencing was performed on PBMCs.

CDR3 DNA: TGTGCCAGCAGCCAAGATGGGGGCCCAGCACAAGAGACCCAGTACTTC. Its translation: CASSQDGGPAQETQYF. The chain carries TRBV4-2 and TRBJ2-5, with D perhaps matching TRBD1 (6 bases). Germline lookup yields CDR1 LGHNA and CDR2 YNFKEQ. The CDR3 consists of 16 residues. Trimming took off 0 bases at V and 2 bases at J, with 13 bases between the two ends.